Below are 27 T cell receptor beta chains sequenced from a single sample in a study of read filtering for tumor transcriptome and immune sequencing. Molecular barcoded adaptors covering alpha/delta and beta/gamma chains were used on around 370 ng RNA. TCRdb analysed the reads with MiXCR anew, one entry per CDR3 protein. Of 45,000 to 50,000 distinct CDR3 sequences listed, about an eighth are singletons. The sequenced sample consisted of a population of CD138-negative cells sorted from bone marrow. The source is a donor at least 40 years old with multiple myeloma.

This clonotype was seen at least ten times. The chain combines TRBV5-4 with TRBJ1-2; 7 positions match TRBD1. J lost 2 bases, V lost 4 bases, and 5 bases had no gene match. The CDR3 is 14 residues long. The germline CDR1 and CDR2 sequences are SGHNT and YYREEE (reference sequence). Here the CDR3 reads CASSPRGQNYGYTF. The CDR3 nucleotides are TGTGCCAGCAGCCCGAGGGGACAGAACTATGGCTACACCTTC.

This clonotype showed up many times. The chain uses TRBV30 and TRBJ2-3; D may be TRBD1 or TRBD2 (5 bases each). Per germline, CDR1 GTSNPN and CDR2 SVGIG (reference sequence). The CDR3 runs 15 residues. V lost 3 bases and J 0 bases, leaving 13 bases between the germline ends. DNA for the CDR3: TGTGCCTGGAGGGAGCTTGGGGGAAGCACAGATACGCAGTATTTT. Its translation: CAWRELGGSTDTQYF.

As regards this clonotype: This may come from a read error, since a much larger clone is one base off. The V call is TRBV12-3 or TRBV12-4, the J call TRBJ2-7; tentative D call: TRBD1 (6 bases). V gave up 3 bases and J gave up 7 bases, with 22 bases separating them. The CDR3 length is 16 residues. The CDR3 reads CASSFFFGGRVREQYF. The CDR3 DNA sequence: TGTGCCAGCAGTTTCTTCTTTGGGGGCAGGGTCAGAGAGCAGTACTTC.

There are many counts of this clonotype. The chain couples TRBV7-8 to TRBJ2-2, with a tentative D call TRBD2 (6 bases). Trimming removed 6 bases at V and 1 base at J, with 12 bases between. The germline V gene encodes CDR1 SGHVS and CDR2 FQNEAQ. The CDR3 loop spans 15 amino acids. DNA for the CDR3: TGTGCCAGCAGGGGGTGGGGGGAGAACACCGGGGAGCTGTTTTTT. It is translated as CASRGWGENTGELFF.

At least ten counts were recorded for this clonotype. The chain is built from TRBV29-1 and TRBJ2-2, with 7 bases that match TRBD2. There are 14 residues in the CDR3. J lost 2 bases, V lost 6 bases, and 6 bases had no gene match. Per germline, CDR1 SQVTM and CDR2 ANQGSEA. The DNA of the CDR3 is TGCAGCGTCCGCGGGGGAGGTAACACCGGGGAGCTGTTTTTT. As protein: CSVRGGGNTGELFF.

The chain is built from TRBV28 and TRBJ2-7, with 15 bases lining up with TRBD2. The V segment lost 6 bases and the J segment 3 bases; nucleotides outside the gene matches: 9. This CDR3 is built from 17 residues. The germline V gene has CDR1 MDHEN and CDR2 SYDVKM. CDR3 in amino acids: CASRQTGLAGGNYEQYF. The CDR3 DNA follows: TGTGCCAGCAGGCAGACGGGACTAGCGGGAGGAAACTACGAGCAGTACTTC.

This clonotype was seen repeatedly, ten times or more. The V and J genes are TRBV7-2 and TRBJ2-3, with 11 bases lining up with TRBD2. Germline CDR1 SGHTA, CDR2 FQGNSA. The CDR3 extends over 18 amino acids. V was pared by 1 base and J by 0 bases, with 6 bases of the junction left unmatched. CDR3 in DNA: TGTGCCAGCAGCTTAGTCCCTAGCGGGAGGATTAGCACAGATACGCAGTATTTT. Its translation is CASSLVPSGRISTDTQYF.

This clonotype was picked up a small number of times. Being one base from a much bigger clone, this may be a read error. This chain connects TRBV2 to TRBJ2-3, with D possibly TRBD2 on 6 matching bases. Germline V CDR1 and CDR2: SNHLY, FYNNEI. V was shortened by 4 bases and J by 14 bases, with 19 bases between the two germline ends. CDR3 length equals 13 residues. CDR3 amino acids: CASSGGERDSRYF. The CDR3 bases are TGTGCCAGCAGTGGTGGGGAAAGGGACTCGCGGTATTTT.

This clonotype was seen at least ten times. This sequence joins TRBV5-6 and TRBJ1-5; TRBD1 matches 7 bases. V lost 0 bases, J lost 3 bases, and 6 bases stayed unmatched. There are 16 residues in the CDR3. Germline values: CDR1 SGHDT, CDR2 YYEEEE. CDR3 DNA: TGTGCCAGCAGCTTGGCGGGACAGCTCTACAATCAGCCCCAGCATTTT. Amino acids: CASSLAGQLYNQPQHF.

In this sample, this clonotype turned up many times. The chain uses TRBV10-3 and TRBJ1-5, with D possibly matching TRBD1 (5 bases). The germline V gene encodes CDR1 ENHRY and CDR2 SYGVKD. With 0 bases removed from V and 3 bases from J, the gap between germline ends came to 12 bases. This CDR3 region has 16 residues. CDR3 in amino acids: CAISESPQGNNQPQHF. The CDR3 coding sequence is TGTGCCATCAGTGAGTCGCCGCAGGGAAACAATCAGCCCCAGCATTTT.

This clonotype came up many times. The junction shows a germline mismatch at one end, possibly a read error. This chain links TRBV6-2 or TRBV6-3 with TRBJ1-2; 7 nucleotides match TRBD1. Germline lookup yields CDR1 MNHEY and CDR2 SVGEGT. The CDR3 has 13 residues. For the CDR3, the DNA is TGTGCCAGCAGCCCCGACAGGGATCAGGGCTATACCTTC. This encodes CASSPDRDQGYTF.

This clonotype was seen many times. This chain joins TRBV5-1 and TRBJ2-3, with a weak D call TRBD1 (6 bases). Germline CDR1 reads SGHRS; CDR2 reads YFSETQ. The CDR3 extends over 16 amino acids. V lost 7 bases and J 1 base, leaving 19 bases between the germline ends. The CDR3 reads CASCRGGGAGTDTQYF. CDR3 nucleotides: TGCGCCAGCTGCCGAGGGGGTGGGGCCGGCACAGATACGCAGTATTTT.

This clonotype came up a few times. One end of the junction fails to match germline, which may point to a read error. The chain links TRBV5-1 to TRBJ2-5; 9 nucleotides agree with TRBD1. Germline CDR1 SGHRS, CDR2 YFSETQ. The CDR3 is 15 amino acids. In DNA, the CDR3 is TGCGCCAGCAGCTTGATGGGACAGGGCGGCGAGACCCAGCACTTC. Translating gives CASSLMGQGGETQHF.

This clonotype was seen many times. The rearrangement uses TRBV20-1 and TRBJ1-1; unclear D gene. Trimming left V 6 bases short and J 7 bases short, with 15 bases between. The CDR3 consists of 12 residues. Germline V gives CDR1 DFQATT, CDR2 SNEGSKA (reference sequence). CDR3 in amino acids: CSARIRVVEAFF. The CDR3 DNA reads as TGCAGTGCGAGAATCCGAGTGGTTGAAGCTTTCTTT.

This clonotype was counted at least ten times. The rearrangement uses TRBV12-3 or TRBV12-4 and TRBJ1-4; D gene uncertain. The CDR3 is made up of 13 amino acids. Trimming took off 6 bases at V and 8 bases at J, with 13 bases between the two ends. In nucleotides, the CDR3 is TGTGCCAGCAGCAAAAACCTGGGCGAAAAACTGTTTTTT. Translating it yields CASSKNLGEKLFF.

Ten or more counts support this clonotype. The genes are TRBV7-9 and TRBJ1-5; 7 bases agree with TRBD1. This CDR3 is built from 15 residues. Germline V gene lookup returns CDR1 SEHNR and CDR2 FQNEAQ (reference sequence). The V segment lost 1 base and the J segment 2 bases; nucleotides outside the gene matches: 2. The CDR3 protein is CASSLEGGGNQPQHF. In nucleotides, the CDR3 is TGTGCCAGCAGCTTAGAAGGGGGCGGCAATCAGCCCCAGCATTTT.

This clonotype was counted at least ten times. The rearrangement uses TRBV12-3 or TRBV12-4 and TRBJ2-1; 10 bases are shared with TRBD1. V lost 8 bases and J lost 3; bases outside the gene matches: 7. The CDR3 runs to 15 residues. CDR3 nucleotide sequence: TGTGCCAGCGGTTGGGGACAGGGGTACTACAATGAGCAGTTCTTC. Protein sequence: CASGWGQGYYNEQFF.

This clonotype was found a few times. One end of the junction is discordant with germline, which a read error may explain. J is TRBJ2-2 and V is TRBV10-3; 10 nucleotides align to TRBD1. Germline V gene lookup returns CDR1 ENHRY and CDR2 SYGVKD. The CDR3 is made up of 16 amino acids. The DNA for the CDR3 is TGTGCCACCAGTCATACCGGGACAGGGGAAACCGGGGAGCTGTTTTTT. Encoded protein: CATSHTGTGETGELFF.

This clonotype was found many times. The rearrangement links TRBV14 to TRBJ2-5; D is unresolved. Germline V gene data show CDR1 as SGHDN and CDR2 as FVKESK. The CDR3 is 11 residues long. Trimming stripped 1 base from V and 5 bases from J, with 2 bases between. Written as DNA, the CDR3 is TGTGCCAGCAGCCAAGTTGAGACCCAGTACTTC. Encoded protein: CASSQVETQYF. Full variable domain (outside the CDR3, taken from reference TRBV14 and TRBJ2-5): EAGVTQFPSHSVIEKGQTVTLRCDPISGHDNLYWYRRVMGKEIKFLLHFVKESKQDESGMPNNRFLAERTGGTYSTLKVQPAELEDSGVYFCASSQVETQYFGPGTRLLVL.

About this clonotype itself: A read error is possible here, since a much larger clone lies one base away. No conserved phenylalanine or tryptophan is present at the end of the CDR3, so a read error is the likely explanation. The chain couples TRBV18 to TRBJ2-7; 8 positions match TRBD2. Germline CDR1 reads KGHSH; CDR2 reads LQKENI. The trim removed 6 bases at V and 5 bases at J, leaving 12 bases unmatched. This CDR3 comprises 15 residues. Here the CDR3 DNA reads TGTGCCAGCTCGCAACGATCGGGAGGGTTTGACGAGCAGTACTAC. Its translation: CASSQRSGGFDEQYY.

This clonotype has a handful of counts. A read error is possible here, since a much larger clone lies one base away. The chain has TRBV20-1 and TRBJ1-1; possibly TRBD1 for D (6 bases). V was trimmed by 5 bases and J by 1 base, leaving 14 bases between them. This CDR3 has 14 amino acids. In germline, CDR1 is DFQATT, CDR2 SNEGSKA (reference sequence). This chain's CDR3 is CSAPRTAANTEAFF. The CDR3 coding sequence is TGCAGTGCTCCAAGGACAGCCGCGAACACTGAAGCTTTCTTT.

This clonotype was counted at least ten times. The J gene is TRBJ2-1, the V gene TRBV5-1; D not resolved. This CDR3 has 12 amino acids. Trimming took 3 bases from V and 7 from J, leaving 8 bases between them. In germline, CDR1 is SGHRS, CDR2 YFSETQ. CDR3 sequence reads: CASSSSWNEQFF. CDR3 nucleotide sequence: TGCGCCAGCAGCTCCAGCTGGAATGAGCAGTTCTTC. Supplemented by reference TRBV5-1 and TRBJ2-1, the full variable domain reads KAGVTQTPRYLIKTRGQQVTLSCSPISGHRSVSWYQQTPGQGLQFLFEYFSETQRNKGNFPGRFSGRQFSNSRSEMNVSTLELGDSALYLCASSSSWNEQFFGPGTRLTVL.

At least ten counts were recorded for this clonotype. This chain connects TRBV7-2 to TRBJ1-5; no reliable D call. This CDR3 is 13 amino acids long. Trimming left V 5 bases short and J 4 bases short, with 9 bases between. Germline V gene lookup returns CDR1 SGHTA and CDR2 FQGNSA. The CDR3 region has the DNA TGTGCCAGCAGCCCCTATAATAATCAGCCCCAGCATTTT. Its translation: CASSPYNNQPQHF.

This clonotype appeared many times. The chain's CDR3 is CSALRLVSSYEQYF. The CDR3, as DNA: TGCAGTGCCCTACGACTCGTCAGCTCCTACGAGCAGTACTTC. The genes are TRBV20-1 and TRBJ2-7; unclear D gene. Trimming pared 6 bases from V and 0 bases from J, leaving 15 bases between. There are 14 residues in the CDR3. Looked up from germline, CDR1 is DFQATT and CDR2 is SNEGSKA (reference sequence).

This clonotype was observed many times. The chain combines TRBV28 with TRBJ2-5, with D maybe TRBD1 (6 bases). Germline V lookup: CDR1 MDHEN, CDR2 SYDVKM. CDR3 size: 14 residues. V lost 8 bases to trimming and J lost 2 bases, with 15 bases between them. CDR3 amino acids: CASAHDRIQETQYF. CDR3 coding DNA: TGTGCCAGCGCGCACGACAGGATTCAAGAGACCCAGTACTTC.

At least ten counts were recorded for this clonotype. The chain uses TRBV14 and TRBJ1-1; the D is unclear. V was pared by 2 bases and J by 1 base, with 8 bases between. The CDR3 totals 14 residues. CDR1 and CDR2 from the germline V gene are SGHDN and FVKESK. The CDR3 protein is CASSQISGNTEAFF. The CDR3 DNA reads TGTGCCAGCAGCCAAATCTCAGGGAACACTGAAGCTTTCTTT.

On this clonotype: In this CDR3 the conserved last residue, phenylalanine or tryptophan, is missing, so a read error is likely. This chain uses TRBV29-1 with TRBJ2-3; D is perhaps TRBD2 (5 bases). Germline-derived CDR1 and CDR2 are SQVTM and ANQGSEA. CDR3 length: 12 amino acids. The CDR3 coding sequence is TGCAGCGTCGAAGAGGGCATAGATACGCAGTATATT. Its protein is CSVEEGIDTQYI.